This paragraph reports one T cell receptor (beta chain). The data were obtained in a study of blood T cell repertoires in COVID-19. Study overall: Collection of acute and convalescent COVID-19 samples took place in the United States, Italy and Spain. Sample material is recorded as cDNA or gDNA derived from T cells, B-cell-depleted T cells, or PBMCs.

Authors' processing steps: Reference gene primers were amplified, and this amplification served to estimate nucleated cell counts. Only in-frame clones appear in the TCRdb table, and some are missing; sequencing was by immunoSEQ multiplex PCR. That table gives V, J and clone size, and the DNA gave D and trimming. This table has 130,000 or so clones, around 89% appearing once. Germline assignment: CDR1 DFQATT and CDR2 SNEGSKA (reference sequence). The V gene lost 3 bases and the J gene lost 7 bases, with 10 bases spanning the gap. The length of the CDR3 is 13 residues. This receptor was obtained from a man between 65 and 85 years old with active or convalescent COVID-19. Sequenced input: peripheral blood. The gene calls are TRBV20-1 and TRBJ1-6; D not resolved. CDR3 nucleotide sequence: TGCAGTGCTAGTGCGTACTGGAATTCACCCCTCCACTTT. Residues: CSASAYWNSPLHF.